Listed below are T cell receptor beta chains from one sample, sequenced in a study of shared clonotypes between healthy human individuals. The table came from immunoSEQ multiplex PCR; TCRdb's copy has only in-frame clones and leaves some out. The sample has roughly 2.1 million clones; about 92% are singletons. Sequenced sample: naive CD8+ T cells from PBMCs. These receptors all come from a man aged 18 to 29 in good health. Some clones in this sample may be carry-over from other donors' samples. Both conserved end residues are trimmed from each CDR3. The order of the fields is J gene, V gene, CDR3 protein.

TRBJ2-7 TRBV5-6 ASSLGGGTVSYEQY
TRBJ2-3 TRBV5-4 ASSWRRELGDTQY
TRBJ1-2 TRBV27 ASSRAGNFYGYT
TRBJ2-2 TRBV6-6 ASRQGPGELF
TRBJ1-1 TRBV7-6 ASSPGVTEAF
TRBJ2-1 TRBV27 ASSSGQVRSPYNEQF
TRBJ2-1 TRBV5-4 ASSSNPPYEQF
TRBJ2-7 TRBV7-9 ASRSGQNYEQY
TRBJ2-3 TRBV13 ASSMDSTDTQY
TRBJ2-7 TRBV27 ASSLRQGAFEQY